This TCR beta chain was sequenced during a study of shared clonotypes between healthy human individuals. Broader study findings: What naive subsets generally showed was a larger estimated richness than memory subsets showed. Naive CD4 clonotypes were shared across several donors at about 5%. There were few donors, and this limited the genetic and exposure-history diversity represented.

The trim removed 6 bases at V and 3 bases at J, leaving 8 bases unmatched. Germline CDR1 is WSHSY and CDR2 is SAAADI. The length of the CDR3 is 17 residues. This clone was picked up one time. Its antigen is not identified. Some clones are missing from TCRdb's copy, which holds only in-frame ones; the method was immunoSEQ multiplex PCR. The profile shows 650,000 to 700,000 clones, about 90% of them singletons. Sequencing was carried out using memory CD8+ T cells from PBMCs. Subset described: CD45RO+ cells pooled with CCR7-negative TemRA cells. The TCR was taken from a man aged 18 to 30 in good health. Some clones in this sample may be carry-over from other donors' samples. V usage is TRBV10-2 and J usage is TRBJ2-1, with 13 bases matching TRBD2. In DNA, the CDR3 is TGCGCCAGCAGAAGAGGACTAGCGGGAGATTTCTACAATGAGCAGTTCTTC. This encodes CASRRGLAGDFYNEQFF.